This T cell receptor beta chain was documented in a study of control samples from healthy donors and cancer patients. Trimming took 2 bases from V and 0 from J, leaving 11 bases between them. The CDR3 runs 15 residues. Looked up from germline, CDR1 is SGHTA and CDR2 is FQGNSA. Sequenced by immunoSEQ multiplex PCR; TCRdb stores in-frame clones only, minus some. The sample records about 94,000 clones, over 75% being singletons. This clonotype was sampled from a woman aged 18-30 years in good health. The sample consisted of blood. This chain joins TRBV7-2 and TRBJ2-7, with D perhaps matching TRBD2 (6 bases). CDR3 in DNA: TGTGCCAGCAGCTTAACCGCGGGGAGCTCCTACGAGCAGTACTTC. The encoded protein is CASSLTAGSSYEQYF. Based on the CDR3 plus reference TRBV7-2 and TRBJ2-7, the full variable domain is GAGVSQSPSNKVTEKGKDVELRCDPISGHTALYWYRQSLGQGLEFLIYFQGNSAPDKSGLPSDRFSAERTGGSVSTLTIQRTQQEDSAVYLCASSLTAGSSYEQYFGPGTRLTVT.